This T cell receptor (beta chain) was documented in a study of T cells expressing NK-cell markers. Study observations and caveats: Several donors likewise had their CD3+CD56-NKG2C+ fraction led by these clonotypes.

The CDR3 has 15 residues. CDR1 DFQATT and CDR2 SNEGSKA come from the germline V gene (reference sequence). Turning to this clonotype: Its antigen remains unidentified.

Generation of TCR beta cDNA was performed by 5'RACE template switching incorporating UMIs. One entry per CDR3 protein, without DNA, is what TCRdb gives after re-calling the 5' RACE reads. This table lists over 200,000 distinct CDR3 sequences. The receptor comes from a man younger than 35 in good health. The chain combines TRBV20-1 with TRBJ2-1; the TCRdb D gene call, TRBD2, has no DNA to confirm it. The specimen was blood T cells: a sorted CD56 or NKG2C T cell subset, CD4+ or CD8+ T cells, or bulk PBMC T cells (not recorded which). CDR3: CSAVWASGRDNEQFF.